These 30 T cell receptor beta chains originate from one sample sequenced in a study of blood T cell repertoires in COVID-19. Only in-frame clones appear in the TCRdb table, and some are missing; sequencing was by immunoSEQ multiplex PCR. The sample has under 85,000 clones; roughly 80% are singletons. The sequenced material came from peripheral blood. These receptors originate from a man aged 25 to 40 with COVID-19, enrolled during active disease.

The chain is built from TRBV9 and TRBJ1-4; TRBD1 might be the D (6 bases). The CDR3 spans 15 residues. Deletions cut 10 bases from V and 5 bases from J, with 21 bases between. Germline V gene sequence: CDR1 SGDLS, CDR2 YYNGEE. CDR3 sequence (DNA): TGTGCCCGCCGCGCGGGGGCGGGGGGAAATGAAAAACTGTTTTTT. Translation: CARRAGAGGNEKLFF.

CDR3 sequence reads: CASSEELGNIQYF. For the CDR3, the DNA is TGTGCCAGCAGTGAAGAGCTTGGAAACATTCAGTACTTC. The rearrangement uses TRBV2 and TRBJ2-4; D is undetermined. The CDR3 length is 13 residues. Germline V gene data show CDR1 as SNHLY and CDR2 as FYNNEI. The ends were cut back, 1 base at V and 6 bases at J, with 7 bases in the middle.

This clone was counted many times. The chain couples TRBV27 to TRBJ2-7; TRBD2 agrees at 9 bases. The CDR3 loop spans 15 amino acids. The trim removed 8 bases at V and 4 bases at J, leaving 12 bases unmatched. Germline CDR1 reads MNHEY; CDR2 reads SMNVEV (reference sequence). CDR3 in amino acids: CASVRQPAGGYEQYF. The CDR3 nucleotides read TGTGCCAGCGTCAGGCAGCCAGCGGGAGGATACGAGCAGTACTTC.

The chain couples TRBV6-6 to TRBJ1-4; D gene ambiguous. Germline V CDR1 and CDR2: MNHNY, SVGAGI (reference sequence). This CDR3 spans 14 amino acids. Trimming left V 6 bases short and J 0 bases short, with 8 bases between. The CDR3, as DNA: TGTGCCAGCAGAACAGCCACAACTAATGAAAAACTGTTTTTT. Its translation: CASRTATTNEKLFF.

The chain employs TRBV30 and TRBJ1-2; perhaps TRBD1 as D (5 bases). Germline values: CDR1 GTSNPN, CDR2 SVGIG (reference sequence). The CDR3 has 12 amino acids. V lost 3 bases to trimming and J lost 5 bases, with 10 bases between them. The CDR3 nucleotides read TGTGCCTGGAGCGTTGACAGTTATGGCTACACCTTC. Amino acids: CAWSVDSYGYTF.

The V gene is TRBV19, the J gene TRBJ1-1; TRBD1 aligns across 10 bases. Germline CDR1 LNHDA, CDR2 SQIVND (reference sequence). The CDR3 is 16 amino acids. The V gene end was trimmed by 3 bases and the J gene end by 5 bases; junction bases not matched to a gene: 9. The CDR3: CASSIGDRGPWTEAFF. In DNA, the CDR3 is TGTGCCAGTAGTATCGGCGACAGGGGGCCTTGGACTGAAGCTTTCTTT.

V is TRBV2 and J is TRBJ1-1; the match to TRBD1 covers 7 bases. Trimming removed 6 bases from V and 5 bases from J; junction bases left unmatched: 12. Germline CDR1 reads SNHLY; CDR2 reads FYNNEI. The CDR3 is made up of 15 amino acids. Here the CDR3 DNA reads TGTGCCAGCAGGGTAGACAGGGCGGGGGGTACTGAAGCTTTCTTT. Its translation: CASRVDRAGGTEAFF. The variable domain in full, with the rest retrieved from reference TRBV2 and TRBJ1-1, is EPEVTQTPSHQVTQMGQEVILRCVPISNHLYFYWYRQILGQKVEFLVSFYNNEISEKSEIFDDQFSVERPDGSNFTLKIRSTKLEDSAMYFCASRVDRAGGTEAFFGQGTRLTVV.

The genes are TRBV12-5 and TRBJ2-1, with 7 bases matching TRBD2. Germline-derived CDR1 and CDR2 are LGHNT and FRNRAP. The junction had 2 bases not matched to a gene; V was cut back by 3 bases and J by 0 bases. The CDR3 length is 15 residues. DNA of the CDR3: TGTGCTAGTGGTTTAGCGGGGCCCTCCTACAATGAGCAGTTCTTC. Protein sequence: CASGLAGPSYNEQFF.

This chain links TRBV6-2 or TRBV6-3 with TRBJ2-1; perhaps TRBD2 as D (5 bases). The CDR3 consists of 13 residues. Germline loops: CDR1 MNHEY, CDR2 SVGEGT. Trimming pared 2 bases from V and 4 bases from J, leaving 6 bases between. This chain's CDR3 is CASSYGLYNEQFF. Here the CDR3 DNA reads TGTGCCAGCAGTTACGGACTTTACAATGAGCAGTTCTTC.

The rearrangement links TRBV9 to TRBJ2-2; D gene unclear. Trimming pared 0 bases from V and 5 bases from J, leaving 11 bases between. The CDR3 is made up of 15 amino acids. Germline V CDR1 and CDR2: SGDLS, YYNGEE. This chain's CDR3 is CASSVDAPKTGELFF. As DNA, the CDR3 is TGTGCCAGCAGCGTAGACGCCCCTAAAACCGGGGAGCTGTTTTTT.

The sample holds one count of this clone. The chain recombines TRBV6-4 with TRBJ2-3, with D possibly matching TRBD2 (6 bases). Germline V lookup: CDR1 MRHNA, CDR2 SNTAGT. The CDR3 covers 15 residues. Deletions cut 4 bases from V and 3 bases from J, with 14 bases between. The CDR3 here is CASSVEAGHTDTQYF. CDR3 in DNA: TGTGCCAGCAGTGTAGAAGCGGGCCATACAGATACGCAGTATTTT.

V and J are TRBV19 and TRBJ1-6; 7 nucleotides line up with TRBD1. CDR3 length: 14 amino acids. Trimming at V came to 3 bases and at J to 9 bases, leaving 5 bases not matched to a gene. In germline, CDR1 is LNHDA, CDR2 SQIVND (reference sequence). The CDR3 DNA reads TGTGCCAGTAGTATGATGCCAGGGGGTTCACCCCTCCACTTT. This encodes CASSMMPGGSPLHF. Filled out from reference TRBV19 and TRBJ1-6, the complete variable domain reads DGGITQSPKYLFRKEGQNVTLSCEQNLNHDAMYWYRQDPGQGLRLIYYSQIVNDFQKGDIAEGYSVSREKKESFPLTVTSAQKNPTAFYLCASSMMPGGSPLHFGNGTRLTVT.

The chain joins TRBV10-3 to TRBJ1-1, with 7 bases lining up with TRBD1. V lost 6 bases, J lost 8 bases, and 12 bases stayed unmatched. Germline-derived CDR1 and CDR2 are ENHRY and SYGVKD. The CDR3 contains 14 residues. CDR3 sequence reads: CAIREGGLIPEAFF. DNA of the CDR3: TGTGCCATCAGGGAAGGGGGCCTTATCCCCGAAGCTTTCTTT.

Details on this clone: The junction differs from germline at one of its ends, possibly a read error. J is TRBJ2-7 and V is TRBV7-2, with 9 bases fitting TRBD2. Looked up from germline, CDR1 is SGHTA and CDR2 is FQGNSA. The CDR3 has 14 residues. DNA of the CDR3: TGTGCCAGCAGCTTAGCGAGGGACGCGGGAGGGCAACACTTC. As protein: CASSLARDAGGQHF. The entire variable domain, with the rest obtained from reference TRBV7-2 and TRBJ2-7, is as follows: GAGVSQSPSNKVTEKGKDVELRCDPISGHTALYWYRQSLGQGLEFLIYFQGNSAPDKSGLPSDRFSAERTGGSVSTLTIQRTQQEDSAVYLCASSLARDAGGQHFGPGTRLTVT.

V and J are TRBV19 and TRBJ1-4; D call uncertain. The CDR3 is made up of 14 amino acids. Germline V CDR1 and CDR2: LNHDA, SQIVND (reference sequence). The CDR3: CATKRTAYWEKLFF. CDR3 nucleotide sequence: TGTGCTACAAAGCGGACGGCCTATTGGGAAAAACTGTTTTTT.

The chain recombines TRBV11-2 with TRBJ2-1, with 8 bases aligning to TRBD2. This CDR3 has 15 amino acids. Germline CDR1 reads SGHAT; CDR2 reads FQNNGV. J lost 1 base, V lost 6 bases, and 5 bases had no gene match. The CDR3 sequence: CASRRGGLSYNEQFF. CDR3 DNA: TGTGCCAGCAGACGGGGGGGGCTATCCTACAATGAGCAGTTCTTC.

The genes are TRBV28 and TRBJ1-2; D is perhaps TRBD1 (6 bases). Trimming stripped 7 bases from V and 7 bases from J, with 22 bases between. The CDR3 extends over 15 amino acids. Germline V gene sequence: CDR1 MDHEN, CDR2 SYDVKM. CDR3 protein: CASISKKGGAGGYTF. CDR3 in DNA: TGTGCCAGCATCTCGAAAAAAGGGGGGGCCGGTGGCTACACCTTC.

The V and J genes are TRBV14 and TRBJ1-3; D is uncertain. This CDR3 spans 15 amino acids. Trimming pared 2 bases from V and 0 bases from J, leaving 8 bases between. Germline lookup yields CDR1 SGHDN and CDR2 FVKESK. The CDR3, as DNA: TGTGCCAGCAGCCAACTCCTCCCCTCTGGAAACACCATATATTTT. Its protein is CASSQLLPSGNTIYF.

The chain is built from TRBV27 and TRBJ2-1; 7 bases align to TRBD2. The germline V gene encodes CDR1 MNHEY and CDR2 SMNVEV (reference sequence). CDR3 length: 16 amino acids. V was clipped by 4 bases and J by 10 bases; unmatched bases: 16. CDR3 coding DNA: TGTGCCAGCAGTTACCTAGTGGGAGGGCCTGTGTCCGAGCAGTTCTTC. Protein sequence: CASSYLVGGPVSEQFF.

CDR3 nucleotide sequence: TGTGCCAGCACCTCCGCGGGACAGGGGCAGTATTTT. Residues: CASTSAGQGQYF. This sequence joins TRBV12-3 or TRBV12-4 and TRBJ2-3, with 9 bases lining up with TRBD1. This CDR3 is built from 12 residues. V shed 7 bases, J shed 11 bases, and the junction held 7 bases outside the gene matches.

The CDR3 reads CSVARNHNEQFF. The DNA of the CDR3 is TGCAGCGTTGCCAGGAACCACAATGAGCAGTTCTTC. The chain employs TRBV29-1 and TRBJ2-1, with D uncertain. Germline CDR1 is SQVTM and CDR2 is ANQGSEA. The CDR3 covers 12 residues. V lost 4 bases to trimming and J lost 5 bases, with 9 bases between them.

The rearrangement joins TRBV5-8 to TRBJ2-5, with TRBD1 matching over 9 bases. The junction had 8 bases not matched to a gene; V was cut back by 3 bases and J by 5 bases. The V gene's germline CDR1 is SGHTS and CDR2 YDEGEE. The CDR3 loop spans 15 amino acids. In DNA, the CDR3 is TGTGCCAGCAGCTCCGGGACAGGGCATCGGGAGACCCAGTACTTC. This codes for CASSSGTGHRETQYF.

The V call is TRBV25-1, the J call TRBJ2-1, with TRBD2 matching 9 bases. The CDR3 contains 16 residues. J was trimmed by 1 base and V by 4 bases; bases with no gene match: 5. Germline V gives CDR1 MGHDK, CDR2 SYGVNS. CDR3 nucleotides: TGTGCCAGCAGTGGGGGCGGGAGGGTTTCCTACAATGAGCAGTTCTTC. It specifies CASSGGGRVSYNEQFF.

The chain combines TRBV19 with TRBJ2-1, with 9 bases identical to TRBD1. The CDR3 is made up of 13 amino acids. The trim removed 9 bases at V and 9 bases at J, leaving 9 bases unmatched. In germline, CDR1 is LNHDA, CDR2 SQIVND (reference sequence). CDR3 protein: CASQGTGWSEQFF. The CDR3 DNA follows: TGTGCCAGCCAAGGGACAGGGTGGAGTGAGCAGTTCTTC.

The V gene is TRBV7-3, the J gene TRBJ2-2; 10 bases are shared with TRBD2. The CDR3 is made up of 17 amino acids. Trimming cost V 5 bases and J 0 bases; bases outside gene matches: 6. From germline, CDR1 is SGHTA and CDR2 FQGTGA. The CDR3 nucleotides are TGTGCCAGCAGCCCGTGGACTAGCGGCACGAACACCGGGGAGCTGTTTTTT. Protein: CASSPWTSGTNTGELFF. Supplemented by reference TRBV7-3 and TRBJ2-2, the full variable domain reads GAGVSQTPSNKVTEKGKYVELRCDPISGHTALYWYRQSLGQGPEFLIYFQGTGAADDSGLPNDRFFAVRPEGSVSTLKIQRTERGDSAVYLCASSPWTSGTNTGELFFGEGSRLTVL.

V is TRBV7-9 and J is TRBJ2-3; a possible D gene is TRBD2 (7 bases). The V end lost 1 base, the J end lost 5 bases, and 22 bases lay between the germline ends. In germline, CDR1 is SEHNR, CDR2 FQNEAQ (reference sequence). The CDR3 runs to 18 residues. CDR3 bases: TGTGCCAGCAGCTTAGGAGGCGTCGGGGAGGGAGGGGGAGATACGCAGTATTTT. Residues: CASSLGGVGEGGGDTQYF.

The rearrangement links TRBV7-2 to TRBJ2-1; perhaps TRBD1 as D (6 bases). The CDR3 has 13 residues. V lost 6 bases, J lost 7 bases, and 13 bases lay in between. From germline, CDR1 is SGHTA and CDR2 FQGNSA. CDR3 region: CASRNRAGNEQFF. DNA for the CDR3: TGTGCCAGCAGGAACAGGGCCGGTAATGAGCAGTTCTTC.

This chain connects TRBV19 to TRBJ2-5; possibly TRBD1 for D (6 bases). CDR3 length: 15 residues. CDR1 is LNHDA and CDR2 is SQIVND in the germline V gene (reference sequence). Trimming removed 5 bases from V and 5 bases from J, with 18 bases in between. The CDR3 DNA reads as TGTGCCAGTAGTCCCCGGTGGGGGCGGCGTGAGACCCAGTACTTC. Its translation is CASSPRWGRRETQYF.

The genes are TRBV30 and TRBJ2-5; D gene ambiguous. V was trimmed by 0 bases and J by 0 bases, leaving 8 bases between them. The CDR3 contains 14 residues. Germline V CDR1 and CDR2: GTSNPN, SVGIG (reference sequence). DNA for the CDR3: TGTGCCTGGAGTGTGGAGACGGACCAAGAGACCCAGTACTTC. Its protein is CAWSVETDQETQYF.

The V gene is TRBV18, the J gene TRBJ1-4; TRBD1 aligns across 10 bases. Germline loops: CDR1 KGHSH, CDR2 LQKENI. V lost 5 bases to trimming and J lost 10 bases; unmatched junction nucleotides: 7. The CDR3 sequence is 14 residues long. Written as DNA, the CDR3 is TGTGCCAGCTCAGCGGTGACAGGGGGCTTAAAACTGTTTTTT. Protein sequence: CASSAVTGGLKLFF.